One sample yielded the 21 T cell receptor beta chains listed below, sequenced in a study of blood T cell repertoires in COVID-19. The data were produced by immunoSEQ multiplex PCR, yet TCRdb's version contains in-frame clones alone and is incomplete. The sample shows 150,000 to 200,000 clones, roughly 87% of them seen only once. Sequenced material: peripheral blood. Receptors originate from a man aged 60 to 69 with active or convalescent COVID-19.

The chain has TRBV10-3 and TRBJ1-2; tentative D call: TRBD1 (6 bases). From germline, CDR1 is ENHRY and CDR2 SYGVKD. The CDR3 has 17 amino acids. The germline V and J ends were trimmed by 3 bases and 2 bases, with 19 bases remaining between them. This chain's CDR3 is CAISDPPAGGTNYGYTF. The CDR3 DNA reads as TGTGCCATCAGTGACCCCCCCGCGGGGGGCACGAACTATGGCTACACCTTC.

The chain employs TRBV4-2 and TRBJ2-7; the D is unclear. Germline V gene lookup returns CDR1 LGHNA and CDR2 YNFKEQ. The CDR3 extends over 14 amino acids. Trimming stripped 0 bases from V and 4 bases from J, with 10 bases between. Here the CDR3 DNA reads TGTGCCAGCAGCCAAGAATACGTCGGGTACGAGCAGTACTTC. This codes for CASSQEYVGYEQYF.

This clone was detected only once. V usage is TRBV5-4 and J usage is TRBJ1-2, with 8 bases lining up with TRBD1. The germline gives CDR1 SGHNT, CDR2 YYREEE (reference sequence). V shed 1 base, J shed 8 bases, and the junction held 16 bases outside the gene matches. This CDR3 contains 17 residues. The CDR3 reads CASSLFTRSDRGGGYTF. The CDR3 DNA follows: TGTGCCAGCAGCTTGTTCACGAGATCCGACAGGGGAGGGGGCTACACCTTC.

The chain joins TRBV5-4 to TRBJ2-5; D unresolved. Germline V gene sequence: CDR1 SGHNT, CDR2 YYREEE (reference sequence). The CDR3 extends over 13 amino acids. V gave up 4 bases and J gave up 0 bases, with 7 bases separating them. CDR3 in DNA: TGTGCCAGCAGCGACCGGGACCAAGAGACCCAGTACTTC. Its translation: CASSDRDQETQYF.

This chain connects TRBV9 to TRBJ1-3; 9 nucleotides align to TRBD1. Germline values: CDR1 SGDLS, CDR2 YYNGEE. The J segment lost 4 bases and the V segment lost 3 bases, leaving 11 bases of the junction unmatched. This CDR3 has 17 residues. As DNA, the CDR3 is TGTGCCAGCAGCGCGAGGGGGTACAGGGGGCCCGGAAACACCATATATTTT. Residues: CASSARGYRGPGNTIYF.

The chain employs TRBV5-1 and TRBJ1-2; no reliable D call. The germline V and J ends were trimmed by 0 bases and 4 bases, with 22 bases remaining between them. CDR1 SGHRS and CDR2 YFSETQ come from the germline V gene. The CDR3 has 18 amino acids. Written as DNA, the CDR3 is TGCGCCAGCAGCTTGGCCCTGGCCGGCCGGGGAGTGGGCTATGGCTACACCTTC. This codes for CASSLALAGRGVGYGYTF.

This clone was seen just once. The CDR3 DNA follows: TGCGCCAGCAGCCAAGGGACTAGCGGCGGTTACGAGCAGTACTTC. Its translation is CASSQGTSGGYEQYF. V usage is TRBV4-1 and J usage is TRBJ2-7; TRBD2 matches at 10 bases. Trimming took 1 base from V and 4 from J; bases not matched to a gene: 4. The CDR3 contains 15 residues. The germline V gene encodes CDR1 MGHRA and CDR2 YSYEKL.

This chain connects TRBV9 to TRBJ2-3; 7 bases align to TRBD1. Germline V CDR1 and CDR2: SGDLS, YYNGEE. Germline trimming cut 2 bases from V and 8 bases from J; bases unmatched to any gene: 5. CDR3 size: 13 residues. The CDR3 loop reads CASSVTGLGTQYF. The CDR3 region has the DNA TGTGCCAGCAGCGTGACAGGGTTGGGTACGCAGTATTTT.

The chain is built from TRBV19 and TRBJ2-5; 12 nucleotides agree with TRBD1. The V gene end was trimmed by 5 bases and the J gene end by 0 bases; junction bases not matched to a gene: 13. Germline CDR1 reads LNHDA; CDR2 reads SQIVND (reference sequence). This CDR3 spans 19 amino acids. The CDR3 sequence is CASSSRPGTGGRYQETQYF. DNA for the CDR3: TGTGCCAGTAGTTCCCGTCCCGGGACAGGGGGCAGGTACCAAGAGACCCAGTACTTC.

J is TRBJ1-2 and V is TRBV28; D gene unclear. Trimming removed 8 bases from V and 3 bases from J, with 16 bases in between. The CDR3 has 14 amino acids. Germline lookup yields CDR1 MDHEN and CDR2 SYDVKM. CDR3 nucleotides: TGTGCCAGCGGGGAGCCACACAGTTACTATGGCTACACCTTC. Residues: CASGEPHSYYGYTF.

V and J are TRBV7-3 and TRBJ2-1; D may be TRBD2 (7 bases). Germline V lookup: CDR1 SGHTA, CDR2 FQGTGA. V was pared by 3 bases and J by 10 bases, with 19 bases between. This CDR3 contains 15 residues. The CDR3 sequence: CASSFGRGGLGEQFF. CDR3 in DNA: TGTGCCAGCAGCTTTGGGAGGGGGGGCCTAGGAGAGCAGTTCTTC.

This clone was observed a few times. The genes are TRBV24-1 and TRBJ1-5, with a tentative D call TRBD1 (6 bases). The V gene lost 7 bases and the J gene lost 1 base, with 13 bases spanning the gap. The CDR3 covers 15 residues. CDR1 KGHDR and CDR2 SFDVKD come from the germline V gene. The CDR3 sequence is CATRGGGESNQPQHF. The CDR3 DNA reads as TGTGCCACCAGGGGAGGGGGTGAGAGCAATCAGCCCCAGCATTTT.

This sequence joins TRBV7-6 and TRBJ1-6; D uncertain. The V and J ends lost 1 base and 3 bases respectively, with 7 bases between them. Germline assignment: CDR1 SGHVS and CDR2 FNYEAQ. This CDR3 is 15 amino acids long. CDR3 nucleotides: TGTGCCAGCAGCTTAGGGCTCCGCTATAATTCACCCCTCCACTTT. Amino acids: CASSLGLRYNSPLHF.

The count of this clone is one. The chain couples TRBV9 to TRBJ2-7; no definite D call. The CDR3 runs 14 residues. V was pared by 0 bases and J by 3 bases, with 10 bases between. Germline V CDR1 and CDR2: SGDLS, YYNGEE. The CDR3 loop is CASSVELNNYEQYF. CDR3 DNA sequence: TGTGCCAGCAGCGTAGAACTAAATAACTACGAGCAGTACTTC.

This chain links TRBV29-1 with TRBJ1-6, with TRBD1 matching 7 bases. With V trimmed by 5 bases and J by 6 bases, 7 bases remained unmatched. The CDR3 runs 14 residues. Germline loops: CDR1 SQVTM, CDR2 ANQGSEA. DNA of the CDR3: TGCAGCGTTAGATGGGACAGCCCTAATTCACCCCTCCACTTT. Translating it yields CSVRWDSPNSPLHF.

This clone was counted only a few times. The chain employs TRBV9 and TRBJ2-3; TRBD1 agrees at 9 bases. This CDR3 is built from 16 residues. The germline gives CDR1 SGDLS, CDR2 YYNGEE. V shed 2 bases and J 3 bases; nucleotides not matched to a gene: 7. This chain's CDR3 is CASSVIPGQGTDTQYF. As DNA, the CDR3 is TGTGCCAGCAGCGTGATACCGGGACAGGGAACAGATACGCAGTATTTT.

The rearrangement uses TRBV19 and TRBJ1-2; 8 bases fit TRBD1. The CDR3 covers 17 residues. J lost 0 bases, V lost 1 base, and 7 bases had no gene match. Germline V CDR1 and CDR2: LNHDA, SQIVND (reference sequence). CDR3 in amino acids: CASSIAQGGTANYGYTF. CDR3 in DNA: TGTGCCAGTAGTATAGCACAGGGGGGTACAGCTAACTATGGCTACACCTTC.

The CDR3 protein is CSVLGTGSSYNEQFF. CDR3 in DNA: TGCAGCGTCCTCGGGACAGGGAGCTCCTACAATGAGCAGTTCTTC. V usage is TRBV29-1 and J usage is TRBJ2-1, with 9 positions matching TRBD1. Germline CDR1 SQVTM, CDR2 ANQGSEA. V trimming: 6 bases; J trimming: 0 bases; junction bases outside the gene matches: 6. This CDR3 region has 15 residues.

The chain has TRBV15 and TRBJ1-5; TRBD1 aligns across 11 bases. The CDR3 contains 14 residues. Germline CDR1 is LNHNV and CDR2 is YYDKDF (reference sequence). V trimming: 6 bases; J trimming: 7 bases; junction bases outside the gene matches: 5. The CDR3 spells CATSLGTGGQPQHF. CDR3 coding DNA: TGTGCCACCAGTCTTGGGACAGGGGGGCAGCCCCAGCATTTT.

The sample holds one count of this clone. The chain combines TRBV9 with TRBJ2-1; 7 nucleotides match TRBD2. Germline CDR1 SGDLS, CDR2 YYNGEE. Trimming at V came to 3 bases and at J to 7 bases, leaving 13 bases not matched to a gene. The CDR3 runs 16 residues. CDR3 amino acids: CASSAIGVAGLNEQFF. The CDR3 DNA reads TGTGCCAGCAGCGCGATTGGGGTAGCGGGTCTTAATGAGCAGTTCTTC.

J is TRBJ2-2 and V is TRBV27, with 8 bases fitting TRBD2. The germline gives CDR1 MNHEY, CDR2 SMNVEV (reference sequence). V was clipped by 5 bases and J by 2 bases; unmatched bases: 4. The CDR3 runs 15 residues. Written as DNA, the CDR3 is TGTGCCAGCAGTCCAGCGGGGGCCAACACCGGGGAGCTGTTTTTT. Its protein product is CASSPAGANTGELFF.